The 25 T cell receptor beta chains below were found in one sample sequenced in a study of blood T cell repertoires in COVID-19. Repertoires were generated with immunoSEQ multiplex PCR, while TCRdb's copy carries only in-frame clones and drops some. This sample carries about 90,000 clones, around 72% of them seen once, and the ten largest clones take around 15%. Input material: peripheral blood. The receptors shown here come from a woman of 80 years or more with acute or convalescent COVID-19.

Of note for this clone: Different DNA sequences within this sample yield the same CDR3. The chain is built from TRBV27 and TRBJ1-5; 7 bases fit TRBD1. Germline-derived CDR1 and CDR2 are MNHEY and SMNVEV (reference sequence). The V segment lost 4 bases and the J segment 4 bases; nucleotides outside the gene matches: 7. The length of the CDR3 is 15 residues. This CDR3 is CASSSLDRDNQPQHF. For the CDR3, the DNA is TGTGCCAGCAGTTCACTTGACAGGGATAATCAGCCCCAGCATTTT.

The CDR3 bases are TGTGCCAGCAGTGAATCGGCGGCCGGGTACAATCAGCCCCAGCATTTT. Amino acids: CASSESAAGYNQPQHF. The chain uses TRBV2 and TRBJ1-5; D gene unclear. In germline, CDR1 is SNHLY, CDR2 FYNNEI. CDR3 length: 16 amino acids. V shed 2 bases and J shed 3 bases, with 14 bases lying between them.

The rearrangement joins TRBV3-1 (or the pseudogene TRBV3-2) to TRBJ1-1; D call uncertain. From germline, CDR1 is LGHDT and CDR2 YNNKEL (reference sequence). The V end was cut by 5 bases, the J end by 1 base, with 14 bases between. The CDR3 contains 15 residues. CDR3 nucleotide sequence: TGTGCCAGCAGCTCTAGCGGGGTCGGGAACACTGAAGCTTTCTTT. Translated: CASSSSGVGNTEAFF.

The chain employs TRBV7-6 and TRBJ1-1; D is unresolved. This CDR3 has 13 residues. Germline values: CDR1 SGHVS, CDR2 FNYEAQ. Trimming took off 3 bases at V and 4 bases at J, with 9 bases between the two ends. CDR3 coding DNA: TGTGCCAGCAGCTTGGGAGGGAGCACTGAAGCTTTCTTT. It translates to CASSLGGSTEAFF.

This sequence joins TRBV19 and TRBJ1-1, with 12 nucleotides matching TRBD1. Germline V gene data show CDR1 as LNHDA and CDR2 as SQIVND (reference sequence). Trimming at V came to 2 bases and at J to 4 bases, leaving 11 bases not matched to a gene. This CDR3 spans 18 amino acids. CDR3 nucleotides: TGTGCCAGTAGTATAAGCCGCGGGACAGGGGGCGCGGGCACTGAAGCTTTCTTT. Protein product: CASSISRGTGGAGTEAFF.

The chain is built from TRBV14 and TRBJ1-2; 7 positions agree with TRBD1. V shed 2 bases, J shed 1 base, and the junction held 4 bases outside the gene matches. The CDR3 sequence is 15 residues long. Germline CDR1 is SGHDN and CDR2 is FVKESK. This CDR3 is CASSQIQGGNYGYTF. As DNA, the CDR3 is TGTGCCAGCAGCCAAATTCAGGGGGGTAACTATGGCTACACCTTC.

The chain recombines TRBV6-4 with TRBJ2-3; D may be TRBD1 (5 bases). The V end was cut by 2 bases, the J end by 3 bases, with 9 bases between. The length of the CDR3 is 14 residues. From germline, CDR1 is MRHNA and CDR2 SNTAGT. The DNA of the CDR3 is TGTGCCAGCAGTGACGACAGAAGGACAGATACGCAGTATTTT. Translating gives CASSDDRRTDTQYF.

The gene calls are TRBV7-9 and TRBJ1-4; 8 positions agree with TRBD1. The V segment lost 3 bases and the J segment 7 bases; nucleotides outside the gene matches: 7. Germline assignment: CDR1 SEHNR and CDR2 FQNEAQ (reference sequence). The CDR3 length is 15 residues. The CDR3 is CASSFGQGRGEKLFF. The DNA for the CDR3 is TGTGCCAGCAGCTTTGGACAGGGTAGAGGTGAAAAACTGTTTTTT.

This clone has just a few counts. This CDR3 reads CAMNADRGAEAFF. As DNA, the CDR3 is TGTGCCATGAACGCTGACAGGGGCGCTGAAGCTTTCTTT. This sequence joins TRBV10-3 and TRBJ1-1; 8 positions agree with TRBD1. The junction had 9 bases not matched to a gene; V was cut back by 9 bases and J by 6 bases. This CDR3 contains 13 residues. Germline V gene lookup returns CDR1 ENHRY and CDR2 SYGVKD.

The chain's CDR3 is CATSSPNRVGTEAFF. The DNA of the CDR3 is TGTGCCACCAGCAGCCCTAACAGGGTAGGAACTGAAGCTTTCTTT. The rearrangement uses TRBV15 and TRBJ1-1; maybe TRBD1 (6 bases). Per germline, CDR1 LNHNV and CDR2 YYDKDF (reference sequence). CDR3 length: 15 amino acids. V lost 3 bases and J 5 bases, leaving 16 bases between the germline ends.

The chain's CDR3 is CASRSQAGVYNEQFF. The CDR3 DNA follows: TGCGCCAGCAGGTCCCAAGCGGGGGTCTACAATGAGCAGTTCTTC. The V gene is TRBV5-1, the J gene TRBJ2-1, with 8 positions matching TRBD2. This CDR3 is built from 15 residues. Germline values: CDR1 SGHRS, CDR2 YFSETQ. Trimming removed 5 bases from V and 3 bases from J; junction bases left unmatched: 7.

The chain joins TRBV7-9 to TRBJ2-7; possible D gene TRBD2, 6 bases. From germline, CDR1 is SEHNR and CDR2 FQNEAQ (reference sequence). The V end lost 4 bases, the J end lost 3 bases, and 10 bases lay between the germline ends. The CDR3 totals 13 residues. CDR3 residues: CASSWGDRYEQYF. The CDR3 DNA reads as TGTGCCAGCAGCTGGGGGGACCGCTACGAGCAGTACTTC. The full variable domain, completed using reference TRBV7-9 and TRBJ2-7, is DTGVSQNPRHKITKRGQNVTFRCDPISEHNRLYWYRQTLGQGPEFLTYFQNEAQLEKSRLLSDRFSAERPKGSFSTLEIQRTEQGDSAMYLCASSWGDRYEQYFGPGTRLTVT.

The chain uses TRBV3-1 (or the pseudogene TRBV3-2) and TRBJ1-6, with a possible D match to TRBD1 (5 bases). CDR1 is LGHDT and CDR2 is YNNKEL in the germline V gene (reference sequence). Trimming removed 0 bases at V and 0 bases at J, with 15 bases between. The CDR3 is 19 residues long. The DNA for the CDR3 is TGTGCCAGCAGCCAAGAAGGGGTCCACAGGAGCTCCTATAATTCACCCCTCCACTTT. Residues: CASSQEGVHRSSYNSPLHF.

This clone has a single count. The chain carries TRBV7-3 and TRBJ2-5; perhaps TRBD2 as D (5 bases). Germline V gene sequence: CDR1 SGHTA, CDR2 FQGTGA. Trimming took off 6 bases at V and 5 bases at J, with 19 bases between the two ends. The CDR3 loop spans 15 amino acids. As DNA, the CDR3 is TGTGCCAGCAGACTAAGAGGGTCGGGTACGGAGACCCAGTACTTC. Protein sequence: CASRLRGSGTETQYF.

J is TRBJ2-2 and V is TRBV7-9; weak D call: TRBD2 (6 bases). V was trimmed by 1 base and J by 6 bases, leaving 15 bases between them. This CDR3 region has 16 residues. CDR1 and CDR2 from the germline V gene are SEHNR and FQNEAQ (reference sequence). The DNA of the CDR3 is TGTGCCAGCAGCTTAGGGCAGGGAGGAATCCCCGGGGAGCTGTTTTTT. Its protein product is CASSLGQGGIPGELFF.

The chain combines TRBV12-3 or TRBV12-4 with TRBJ1-1; 8 bases agree with TRBD1. This CDR3 has 13 residues. After removal of 5 bases from V and 10 bases from J, the junction contained 9 bases not matched to a gene. The CDR3 nucleotides read TGTGCCAGCAGTCCCTCGGACAGGGAGAGAGCTTTCTTT. Translated, it gives CASSPSDRERAFF.

This clone came up once. The CDR3 bases are TGTGCCAGCAGCACTAGACAGGGCGCAGCCGTTAATGAAAAACTGTTTTTT. Protein: CASSTRQGAAVNEKLFF. The genes are TRBV16 and TRBJ1-4; TRBD1 matches at 7 bases. Germline assignment: CDR1 KGHSY and CDR2 FQNENV. V was clipped by 5 bases and J by 4 bases; unmatched bases: 13. The CDR3 is 17 residues long.

The chain combines TRBV5-1 with TRBJ2-2; 10 nucleotides align to TRBD2. The CDR3 spans 17 residues. Unmatched junction bases numbered 4, after V lost 1 base and J lost 1 base. Germline V gene sequence: CDR1 SGHRS, CDR2 YFSETQ. The CDR3 protein is CASSLNSGGKNTGELFF. DNA of the CDR3: TGCGCCAGCAGCTTGAATAGCGGGGGGAAGAACACCGGGGAGCTGTTTTTT.

The CDR3 DNA reads as TGTGCCAGTAGTAGGGGACAGGGGTACATCGATGAGCAGTTCTTC. Encoded protein: CASSRGQGYIDEQFF. The chain joins TRBV19 to TRBJ2-1, with 10 bases identical to TRBD1. Germline assignment: CDR1 LNHDA and CDR2 SQIVND (reference sequence). Unmatched junction bases numbered 8, after V lost 4 bases and J lost 8 bases. The CDR3 runs 15 residues.

The V gene is TRBV19, the J gene TRBJ1-2, with 7 bases lining up with TRBD1. The CDR3 extends over 15 amino acids. The V gene's germline CDR1 is LNHDA and CDR2 SQIVND (reference sequence). V shed 5 bases, J shed 6 bases, and the junction held 12 bases outside the gene matches. The CDR3 protein is CASSATDRARDGYTF. The CDR3 coding sequence is TGTGCCAGTAGTGCGACAGACAGGGCGAGGGATGGCTACACCTTC.

The chain uses TRBV6-5 and TRBJ2-7, with D possibly TRBD1 on 6 matching bases. This CDR3 has 15 residues. The ends were cut back, 5 bases at V and 2 bases at J, with 16 bases in the middle. CDR1 is MNHEY, CDR2 SVGAGI, per germline. The CDR3 DNA is TGTGCCAGCAGTCGCCATAGGGACACGGCCTACGAGCAGTACTTC. This codes for CASSRHRDTAYEQYF.

The chain uses TRBV6-1 and TRBJ1-2, with D maybe TRBD1 (5 bases). V lost 1 base and J 2 bases, leaving 8 bases between the germline ends. Per the germline V gene, CDR1 is MNHNS and CDR2 is SASEGT. The CDR3 length is 14 residues. The CDR3 DNA reads TGTGCCAGCAGTGAAGTCAGGGTAAACTATGGCTACACCTTC. Translating it yields CASSEVRVNYGYTF.

The gene calls are TRBV10-3 and TRBJ1-5; TRBD1 agrees at 7 bases. Losses at the gene ends were 3 bases for V and 6 bases for J; bases not matched to a gene: 14. CDR1 is ENHRY and CDR2 is SYGVKD in the germline V gene. The CDR3 covers 17 residues. The CDR3 protein is CAISDPLLQGYVQPQHF. CDR3 sequence (DNA): TGTGCCATCAGTGACCCCCTTCTACAGGGGTACGTTCAGCCCCAGCATTTT.

This clone was found a few times. The V and J genes are TRBV5-6 and TRBJ1-2; D uncertain. CDR1 and CDR2 from the germline V gene are SGHDT and YYEEEE. V shed 1 base and J shed 9 bases, with 10 bases lying between them. The CDR3 is made up of 12 amino acids. The chain's CDR3 is CASSLSLVRYTF. CDR3 nucleotides: TGTGCCAGCAGCTTGAGCCTCGTTCGCTACACCTTC.

V usage is TRBV4-2 and J usage is TRBJ1-5; 9 bases agree with TRBD1. The V segment lost 4 bases and the J segment 5 bases; nucleotides outside the gene matches: 3. The CDR3 has 14 residues. Germline V gives CDR1 LGHNA, CDR2 YNFKEQ. The CDR3 sequence: CASSPTGGDQPQHF. In nucleotides, the CDR3 is TGTGCCAGCAGCCCGACAGGGGGGGATCAGCCCCAGCATTTT.